This T cell receptor beta chain originates from a study of blood T cell repertoires in COVID-19. Those who participated ranged in age from 18 to 89 years and resided in about two dozen US areas. Two negative PCRs, clearance, or symptom resolution had been documented for recovered Cohort 3 donors. This clone was recorded only once. V was shortened by 0 bases and J by 1 base, with 7 bases between the two germline ends. There are 15 residues in the CDR3. Germline V gives CDR1 SGHDT, CDR2 YYEEEE. Profiling relied on immunoSEQ multiplex PCR, and the TCRdb table lists in-frame clones only, not all of them. The data contain a few hundred thousand clones, about 80% of them singletons.

This TCR came from a man in his forties or fifties who had recovered from COVID-19. Input material: PBMCs or T cells enriched from blood (not recorded which). The chain recombines TRBV5-6 with TRBJ2-2; TRBD2 might be the D (6 bases). This chain's CDR3 is CASSLDGRNTGELFF. The CDR3 DNA is TGTGCCAGCAGCTTGGACGGGAGGAACACCGGGGAGCTGTTTTTT.